What follows are 30 T cell receptor beta chains derived from one specimen sequenced in a study of blood T cell repertoires in COVID-19. TCRdb's table, derived via immunoSEQ multiplex PCR, lists solely in-frame clones and lacks some. Here the sample spans approximately 300,000 clones, 86% being singletons. Sequencing was done on a sample of PBMCs or T cells enriched from blood (not recorded which). These receptor sequences come from a woman aged 18-35 years who had recovered from COVID-19.

V and J are TRBV7-9 and TRBJ2-5, with 9 positions matching TRBD2. There are 17 residues in the CDR3. The junction had 9 bases not matched to a gene; V was cut back by 3 bases and J by 1 base. From germline, CDR1 is SEHNR and CDR2 FQNEAQ (reference sequence). CDR3 nucleotides: TGTGCCAGCAGCTTTTGGGTAGGCGGGAGGGCCCAAGAGACCCAGTACTTC. It encodes CASSFWVGGRAQETQYF.

This clone was found once. The chain uses TRBV30 and TRBJ1-6; 7 nucleotides match TRBD1. The ends lost 3 bases at V and 5 bases at J; junction bases unmatched: 7. This CDR3 has 15 residues. Looked up from germline, CDR1 is GTSNPN and CDR2 is SVGIG (reference sequence). The CDR3 DNA follows: TGTGCCTGGAGGGGACAGATCCTTAATAATTCACCCCTCCACTTT. Protein: CAWRGQILNNSPLHF.

V usage is TRBV24-1 and J usage is TRBJ2-2, with D possibly TRBD1 on 6 matching bases. Germline values: CDR1 KGHDR, CDR2 SFDVKD. The CDR3 is 16 amino acids. The ends were cut back, 3 bases at V and 4 bases at J, with 14 bases in the middle. CDR3 bases: TGTGCCACCAGTGATAGGGGACACGACCTCACCGGGGAGCTGTTTTTT. Its protein is CATSDRGHDLTGELFF.

V gene TRBV9 combines with J gene TRBJ1-6, with 8 bases identical to TRBD1. The trim removed 4 bases at V and 6 bases at J, leaving 9 bases unmatched. Per the germline V gene, CDR1 is SGDLS and CDR2 is YYNGEE. The CDR3 contains 16 residues. The chain's CDR3 is CASSPQSGQGNSPLHF. The CDR3, as DNA: TGTGCCAGCAGCCCACAATCCGGACAGGGTAATTCACCCCTCCACTTT.

As concerns this clone: Other DNA sequences in the same sample also yield this CDR3. The V and J genes are TRBV5-1 and TRBJ2-3, with 7 bases matching TRBD1. This CDR3 has 14 residues. With 8 bases clipped from V and 2 bases from J, the junction kept 8 bases outside the gene matches. CDR1 is SGHRS, CDR2 YFSETQ, per germline. DNA of the CDR3: TGCGCCAGTAATCGGGACAGTTCCACAGATACGCAGTATTTT. Amino acid sequence: CASNRDSSTDTQYF.

The chain couples TRBV30 to TRBJ1-3; D is uncertain. This CDR3 region has 17 residues. The V end was cut by 1 base, the J end by 0 bases, with 16 bases between. Germline lookup yields CDR1 GTSNPN and CDR2 SVGIG (reference sequence). The CDR3 region has the DNA TGTGCCTGGAGTGCCCACGGAGCCGCCTCCTCTGGAAACACCATATATTTT. It specifies CAWSAHGAASSGNTIYF.

This clone showed up just a few times. The chain recombines TRBV7-9 with TRBJ1-6; tentatively, D is TRBD1 (5 bases). V shed 3 bases and J shed 5 bases, with 11 bases lying between them. The CDR3 runs 15 residues. Looked up from germline, CDR1 is SEHNR and CDR2 is FQNEAQ (reference sequence). This chain's CDR3 is CASSFQGTDNSPLHF. The CDR3 DNA is TGTGCCAGCAGCTTCCAGGGTACCGATAATTCACCCCTCCACTTT.

The V gene is TRBV7-9, the J gene TRBJ1-1; 8 bases are a match to TRBD1. The junction had 16 bases not matched to a gene; V was cut back by 4 bases and J by 0 bases. The CDR3 sequence is 19 residues long. Germline V gives CDR1 SEHNR, CDR2 FQNEAQ (reference sequence). The CDR3, as DNA: TGTGCCAGCAGCTCCAGTTTACTGACAGGGGCTTACATGAACACTGAAGCTTTCTTT. This encodes CASSSSLLTGAYMNTEAFF.

This chain joins TRBV28 and TRBJ1-4; no clear D gene. Germline lookup yields CDR1 MDHEN and CDR2 SYDVKM. The CDR3 loop spans 15 amino acids. Trimming removed 2 bases from V and 0 bases from J, with 7 bases in between. CDR3 sequence reads: CASSLGGSTNEKLFF. The CDR3 nucleotides read TGTGCCAGCAGTTTAGGAGGGTCAACTAATGAAAAACTGTTTTTT. Supplemented by reference TRBV28 and TRBJ1-4, the full variable domain reads DVKVTQSSRYLVKRTGEKVFLECVQDMDHENMFWYRQDPGLGLRLIYFSYDVKMKEKGDIPEGYSVSREKKERFSLILESASTNQTSMYLCASSLGGSTNEKLFFGSGTQLSVL.

V gene TRBV30 combines with J gene TRBJ1-2, with D uncertain. Germline assignment: CDR1 GTSNPN and CDR2 SVGIG (reference sequence). Trimming took off 4 bases at V and 8 bases at J, with 14 bases between the two ends. The CDR3 is 12 residues long. Here the CDR3 reads CAWTRAGVGYTF. CDR3 coding DNA: TGTGCCTGGACCCGAGCAGGTGTCGGCTACACCTTC.

The rearrangement links TRBV19 to TRBJ2-1, with no clear D. CDR1 is LNHDA, CDR2 SQIVND, per germline (reference sequence). The V and J ends lost 7 bases and 10 bases respectively, with 11 bases between them. This CDR3 is built from 11 residues. The CDR3: CASTSGGEQFF. As DNA, the CDR3 is TGTGCCAGTACCTCGGGTGGGGAGCAGTTCTTC.

In this sample, this clone turned up a few times. V usage is TRBV6-1 and J usage is TRBJ1-5, with TRBD1 identical over 7 bases. The V gene's germline CDR1 is MNHNS and CDR2 SASEGT. This CDR3 is 14 amino acids long. J was trimmed by 5 bases and V by 3 bases; bases with no gene match: 4. CDR3 DNA sequence: TGTGCCAGCAGTGACCGACAGGGCTATCAGCCCCAGCATTTT. The encoded protein is CASSDRQGYQPQHF.

The rearrangement links TRBV7-2 to TRBJ2-2, with 10 bases matching TRBD2. CDR3 length: 17 residues. Germline CDR1 and CDR2: SGHTA and FQGNSA. After removal of 1 base from V and 5 bases from J, the junction contained 7 bases not matched to a gene. CDR3 DNA sequence: TGTGCCAGCAGCTTAGAACCTAGCGGGGGTTATACCGGGGAGCTGTTTTTT. Its protein is CASSLEPSGGYTGELFF.

This clone was recorded once. The chain is built from TRBV30 and TRBJ2-5; no clear D. Deletions cut 0 bases from V and 5 bases from J, with 10 bases between. CDR1 and CDR2 from the germline V gene are GTSNPN and SVGIG (reference sequence). There are 13 residues in the CDR3. The CDR3 DNA reads as TGTGCCTGGAGTGTAAGTGTCCGGGAGACCCAGTACTTC. As protein: CAWSVSVRETQYF.

This clone appeared a single time. The chain carries TRBV30 and TRBJ1-4, with TRBD1 identical over 8 bases. V shed 7 bases and J 7 bases; nucleotides not matched to a gene: 8. Germline lookup yields CDR1 GTSNPN and CDR2 SVGIG (reference sequence). The CDR3 loop spans 13 amino acids. This CDR3 is CALSGGQGEKLFF. The CDR3 DNA reads TGTGCCTTGTCAGGGGGCCAGGGTGAAAAACTGTTTTTT. Supplemented by reference TRBV30 and TRBJ1-4, the full variable domain reads SQTIHQWPATLVQPVGSPLSLECTVEGTSNPNLYWYRQAAGRGLQLLFYSVGIGQISSEVPQNLSASRPQDRQFILSSKKLLLSDSGFYLCALSGGQGEKLFFGSGTQLSVL.

This clone has a handful of counts. This chain uses TRBV28 with TRBJ2-2, with 14 bases identical to TRBD2. V lost 6 bases and J lost 5; bases outside the gene matches: 11. Germline assignment: CDR1 MDHEN and CDR2 SYDVKM. The CDR3 runs to 18 residues. The CDR3 DNA follows: TGTGCCAGCAGAAGGAGAGGGACTAGCGGGAGCCGAACCGGGGAGCTGTTTTTT. Amino acids: CASRRRGTSGSRTGELFF. The full variable domain, completed using reference TRBV28 and TRBJ2-2, is DVKVTQSSRYLVKRTGEKVFLECVQDMDHENMFWYRQDPGLGLRLIYFSYDVKMKEKGDIPEGYSVSREKKERFSLILESASTNQTSMYLCASRRRGTSGSRTGELFFGEGSRLTVL.

The rearrangement links TRBV15 to TRBJ1-2, with a weak D call TRBD1 (5 bases). From germline, CDR1 is LNHNV and CDR2 YYDKDF (reference sequence). Trimming shortened V by 1 base and J by 3 bases, and 12 bases separated the two germline ends. This CDR3 comprises 15 residues. CDR3 in amino acids: CATSRVWGEDYGYTF. The CDR3 DNA reads as TGTGCCACCAGCAGAGTTTGGGGGGAGGACTATGGCTACACCTTC.

The rearrangement uses TRBV30 and TRBJ2-1, with 10 positions matching TRBD1. CDR3 length equals 14 residues. The V segment lost 7 bases and the J segment 4 bases; nucleotides outside the gene matches: 7. The germline gives CDR1 GTSNPN, CDR2 SVGIG (reference sequence). The CDR3 bases are TGTGCCTTCGACAGGGGGCTGGGGTACAATGAGCAGTTCTTC. Translated, it gives CAFDRGLGYNEQFF.

The chain couples TRBV11-3 to TRBJ2-7; 8 bases map to TRBD1. This CDR3 is 15 amino acids long. Germline V CDR1 and CDR2: SGHNT, YENEEA. V was clipped by 1 base and J by 3 bases; unmatched bases: 5. The CDR3 region is CASSLGGQEIYEQYF. CDR3 sequence (DNA): TGTGCCAGCAGCTTAGGGGGACAGGAGATCTACGAGCAGTACTTC.

The chain has TRBV28 and TRBJ2-7, with D possibly TRBD2 on 5 matching bases. The CDR3 runs to 14 residues. V was shortened by 6 bases and J by 8 bases, with 20 bases between the two germline ends. Germline V lookup: CDR1 MDHEN, CDR2 SYDVKM. The CDR3 sequence is CASRRAKASLKQYF. The DNA of the CDR3 is TGTGCCAGCAGGCGGGCCAAGGCGTCCTTGAAGCAGTACTTC. The entire variable domain, with the rest obtained from reference TRBV28 and TRBJ2-7, is as follows: DVKVTQSSRYLVKRTGEKVFLECVQDMDHENMFWYRQDPGLGLRLIYFSYDVKMKEKGDIPEGYSVSREKKERFSLILESASTNQTSMYLCASRRAKASLKQYFGPGTRLTVT.

The V and J genes are TRBV15 and TRBJ2-7; the match to TRBD1 covers 7 bases. The V segment lost 0 bases and the J segment 5 bases; nucleotides outside the gene matches: 16. There are 18 residues in the CDR3. CDR1 LNHNV and CDR2 YYDKDF come from the germline V gene (reference sequence). The DNA for the CDR3 is TGTGCCACCAGCAGAGATTCCCCCGACAGGGCCCCCGACCACGAGCAGTACTTC. Translated, it gives CATSRDSPDRAPDHEQYF.

CDR3 loop: CASSLAGGFQETQYF. CDR3 DNA: TGTGCCAGCAGCTTGGCGGGGGGATTCCAAGAGACCCAGTACTTC. This chain uses TRBV5-6 with TRBJ2-5; 7 nucleotides line up with TRBD2. The CDR3 covers 15 residues. Germline V CDR1 and CDR2: SGHDT, YYEEEE. Trimming at V came to 0 bases and at J to 1 base, leaving 3 bases not matched to a gene.

This chain links TRBV18 with TRBJ2-5; 7 positions agree with TRBD1. The trim removed 4 bases at V and 1 base at J, leaving 6 bases unmatched. CDR3 length: 15 residues. Germline loops: CDR1 KGHSH, CDR2 LQKENI. In DNA form, the CDR3 reads TGTGCCAGCTCACTACAAGGGACAGCCCAAGAGACCCAGTACTTC. It codes for CASSLQGTAQETQYF.

V usage is TRBV5-1 and J usage is TRBJ2-3; 9 nucleotides match TRBD1. V was clipped by 4 bases and J by 2 bases; unmatched bases: 11. The length of the CDR3 is 17 residues. The V gene's germline CDR1 is SGHRS and CDR2 YFSETQ. The CDR3 DNA follows: TGCGCCAGCAGCCTTGGACAGGGGTCACCTTACACAGATACGCAGTATTTT. Its translation is CASSLGQGSPYTDTQYF.

The V and J genes are TRBV27 and TRBJ1-1; D unclear. The CDR3 length is 14 residues. Trimming took 3 bases from V and 2 from J, leaving 10 bases between them. The germline CDR1 and CDR2 sequences are MNHEY and SMNVEV (reference sequence). Here the CDR3 DNA reads TGTGCCAGCAGTTTCGGGGTCCCTAACACTGAAGCTTTCTTT. Amino acids: CASSFGVPNTEAFF.

The chain links TRBV5-1 to TRBJ1-1; no clear D gene. This CDR3 region has 13 residues. Trimming removed 0 bases at V and 4 bases at J, with 7 bases between. Germline lookup yields CDR1 SGHRS and CDR2 YFSETQ. Here the CDR3 reads CASSLEPGTEAFF. Written as DNA, the CDR3 is TGCGCCAGCAGCTTGGAACCGGGCACTGAAGCTTTCTTT.

V and J are TRBV2 and TRBJ1-1; no definite D call. CDR3 length: 15 residues. Trimming stripped 2 bases from V and 1 base from J, with 11 bases between. Germline loops: CDR1 SNHLY, CDR2 FYNNEI. The chain's CDR3 is CASSEQVTRNTEAFF. CDR3 coding DNA: TGTGCCAGCAGTGAACAGGTCACCAGGAACACTGAAGCTTTCTTT.

As to this clone: This is likely a read error, given that the CDR3 carries no conserved phenylalanine or tryptophan at its end. The DNA is omitted, as the CDR3 cannot be located on it reliably, and the CDR3 follows TCRdb's listing. The J gene is TRBJ1-1, the V gene TRBV28; TRBD1, the table's D call, lacks a check against the DNA. The germline gives CDR1 MDHEN, CDR2 SYDVKM. The CDR3 has 15 residues if both end residues are counted. This CDR3 is CASSLGVEGHRALEL.

This chain joins TRBV24-1 and TRBJ2-1, with TRBD1 as a possible D gene (6 bases). Deletions cut 4 bases from V and 2 bases from J, with 14 bases between. The CDR3 length is 16 residues. CDR1 and CDR2 (germline): KGHDR, SFDVKD. CDR3 DNA sequence: TGTGCCACCAGTGACCCCGGGCAGGGGACCTACAATGAGCAGTTCTTC. This codes for CATSDPGQGTYNEQFF.

The chain couples TRBV7-9 to TRBJ1-5; 7 bases fit TRBD1. Germline CDR1 and CDR2: SEHNR and FQNEAQ (reference sequence). Unmatched junction bases numbered 7, after V lost 2 bases and J lost 3 bases. The CDR3 has 16 amino acids. CDR3 in amino acids: CASSLWTGVTNQPQHF. CDR3 in DNA: TGTGCCAGCAGCTTATGGACAGGAGTCACCAATCAGCCCCAGCATTTT.